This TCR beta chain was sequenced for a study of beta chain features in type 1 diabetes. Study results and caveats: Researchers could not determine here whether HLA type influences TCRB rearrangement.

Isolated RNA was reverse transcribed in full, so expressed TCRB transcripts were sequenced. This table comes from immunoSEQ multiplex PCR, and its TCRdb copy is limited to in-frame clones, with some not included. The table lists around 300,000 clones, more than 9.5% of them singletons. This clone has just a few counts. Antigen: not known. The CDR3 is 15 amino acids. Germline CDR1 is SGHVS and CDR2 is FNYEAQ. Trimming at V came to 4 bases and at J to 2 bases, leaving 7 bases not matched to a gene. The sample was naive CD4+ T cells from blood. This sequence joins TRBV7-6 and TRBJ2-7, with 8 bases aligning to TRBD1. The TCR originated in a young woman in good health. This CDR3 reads CASSSDRDPPYEQYF. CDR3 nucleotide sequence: TGTGCCAGCAGCTCGGACAGGGATCCCCCCTACGAGCAGTACTTC.